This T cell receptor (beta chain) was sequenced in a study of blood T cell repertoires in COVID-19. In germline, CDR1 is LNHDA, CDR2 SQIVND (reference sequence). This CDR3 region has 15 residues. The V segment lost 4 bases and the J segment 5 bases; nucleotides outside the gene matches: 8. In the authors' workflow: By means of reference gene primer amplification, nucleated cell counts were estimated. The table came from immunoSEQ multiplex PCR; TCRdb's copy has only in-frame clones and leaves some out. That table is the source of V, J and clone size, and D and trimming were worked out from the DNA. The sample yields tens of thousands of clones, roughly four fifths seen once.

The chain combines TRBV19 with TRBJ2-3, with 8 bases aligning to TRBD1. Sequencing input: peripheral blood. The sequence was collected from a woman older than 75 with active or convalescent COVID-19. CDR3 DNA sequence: TGTGCCAGTAGTAGGAGGGCCGGGACAGGAGATACGCAGTATTTT. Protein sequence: CASSRRAGTGDTQYF.